This T cell receptor (beta chain) was sequenced during a study of blood T cell repertoires in COVID-19. The overall study: The United States, Italy and Spain supplied acute and convalescent COVID-19 samples. The cDNA or gDNA used as material had been derived from T cells, B-cell-depleted T cells, or PBMCs.

Trimming left V 5 bases short and J 1 base short, with 9 bases between. CDR3 size: 14 residues. From germline, CDR1 is KGHSH and CDR2 LQKENI. In the authors' methods: Reference gene primer amplification gave estimated nucleated cell counts. Libraries were prepared by immunoSEQ multiplex PCR; TCRdb keeps only in-frame clonotypes and omits some of them. V and J calls and clone size are as listed in that table; D and trimming were resolved from the DNA. Of some 80,000 clones listed, 80% are singletons. This TCR was sampled from a woman aged 35 to 49 with active or convalescent COVID-19. The V call is TRBV18, the J call TRBJ1-3, with D possibly TRBD1 on 6 matching bases. The specimen was peripheral blood. The CDR3 reads CASSTGHSGNTIYF. CDR3 bases: TGTGCCAGCTCAACGGGACATTCTGGAAACACCATATATTTT.